The TCR beta chain under discussion was sequenced for a study of T cell responses to AZD1222 COVID-19 vaccine. At the level of the study: Pooling covered second doses at about 4 or about 12 weeks. Study results and caveats: At 160-218 and 743-854, vaccine-associated CD4 TCRs were dominant, and they spanned spike. It should be noted that donors were predominantly white British and more often female, and clonal diversity was possibly underestimated. Regions left unmutated in variants are reportedly the target of nearly half of spike-specific TCRs.

The germline V gene encodes CDR1 MNHEY and CDR2 SVGAGI. CDR3 length: 13 amino acids. Trimming took 6 bases from V and 9 from J; bases not matched to a gene: 5. The assay was immunoSEQ multiplex PCR, and TCRdb's table has in-frame clones only and misses some. The sample yields about 150,000 clones, around 91% seen once. As regards this clone: Antigen unknown.

The receptor's source is an adult in good health. The sequenced sample was peripheral blood, obtained on day 0 of AZD1222 vaccination. This rearrangement joins TRBV6-5 to TRBJ1-6, with 7 bases aligning to TRBD1. The CDR3 nucleotides are TGTGCCAGCAGCCAGGGGGAGGCTTCACCCCTCCACTTT. Translating gives CASSQGEASPLHF.